This T cell receptor beta chain is drawn from a study of T cells in Graves' hyperthyroidism and ophthalmopathy. Findings and limits, study-wide: Among clonotypes expanded in thyroid above 0.001, most were also found in blood.

Template material for amplifying TCR beta CDR3 regions consisted of RNA transcripts. Using the HTBI primer set, a first-round RT-PCR was run on the TCR CDR3. TCRdb re-called the multiplex PCR reads with MiXCR, one entry per CDR3 protein. Here the sample spans a few hundred thousand distinct CDR3 sequences, about 14% being singletons. This clonotype was seen a few times. Its antigen is undetermined. V was pared by 1 base and J by 4 bases, with 12 bases between. Germline V gene lookup returns CDR1 SGHTA and CDR2 FQGNSA. The CDR3 sequence is 15 residues long. The receptor was isolated from a woman aged 25-40 years with Graves' ophthalmopathy. The rearrangement links TRBV7-2 to TRBJ2-3; D unclear. Sample: blood. The CDR3 spells CASSLVGTASDTQYF. CDR3 coding DNA: TGTGCCAGCAGCTTAGTAGGCACAGCTTCAGATACGCAGTATTTT.